This T cell receptor beta chain comes out of a study of T-cell memory formation after mild COVID-19. This clonotype was found a few times. Via MiXCR, TCRdb re-called the 5' RACE reads, giving one row per CDR3 protein. The profile shows a few hundred thousand distinct CDR3 sequences, roughly 16% of them singletons. Germline loops: CDR1 DFQATT, CDR2 SNEGSKA (reference sequence). The ends were cut back, 0 bases at V and 10 bases at J, with 13 bases in the middle. The CDR3 has 13 amino acids. The genes are TRBV20-1 and TRBJ2-1; unclear D gene. The clonotype was recovered from a young man who had mild COVID-19 (a few samples of this study predate the infection). Cell type and time point are not known. Sequenced material: PBMCs or a T cell subset sorted from them (not recorded which). CDR3 region: CSARDPRVGEQFF. The CDR3 DNA sequence: TGCAGTGCTAGAGATCCTCGGGTTGGCGAGCAGTTCTTC.